The subject of this entry is one TCR beta chain. Its cognate antigen is unknown. Cells designated naive CD8 were CD45RO-negative and were positively selected for CCR7, with terminally differentiated effector memory CD45RA+ cells excluded. This entry comes from a study of shared clonotypes between healthy human individuals. In the study overall: Each donor's CD4 naive and CD4 memory cells filled three plates apiece, CD8 naive two, and CD8 memory one.

Study-wide findings and caveats: Generally, estimated richness proved larger in naive subsets than it did in memory subsets.

Deep level was the assay's run setting. Method: immunoSEQ multiplex PCR; TCRdb's copy keeps in-frame clones and lacks some. The data contain roughly 2,000,000 clones, about 94% of them singletons. CDR3 length: 15 residues. V was cut by 5 bases and J by 1 base, with 15 bases left in between. The germline CDR1 and CDR2 sequences are SGHAT and FQNNGV. Sequences were obtained from naive CD8+ T cells from PBMCs. This rearrangement joins TRBV11-2 to TRBJ2-7; D is perhaps TRBD2 (5 bases). This receptor was obtained from a man between 18 and 29 years old in good health. Some clones in this sample may be carry-over from other donors' samples. In DNA, the CDR3 is TGTGCCAGCAGCGGACGGACGGGGAAATCCTACGAGCAGTACTTC. It specifies CASSGRTGKSYEQYF.